This TCR beta chain was obtained from a study of radiotherapy plus CTLA-4 blockade in lung cancer. Study-wide results and limits: Dynamics of early blood T cell clones, together with interferon-beta, were reportedly the best predictors of response. Clones of tumor-derived TCRs expanded in blood after radiotherapy plus ipilimumab.

Comments on this clone: Its antigen is unknown.

Germline V gene sequence: CDR1 LNHNV, CDR2 YYDKDF (reference sequence). The CDR3 is 15 amino acids. Deletions cut 3 bases from V and 7 bases from J, with 13 bases between. The table came from immunoSEQ multiplex PCR; TCRdb's copy has only in-frame clones and leaves some out. The sample yields roughly 88,000 clones, 83% seen once. Focal radiation plus CTLA-4 blockade with ipilimumab was given to patients with chemo-refractory metastatic non-small-cell lung cancer. The source of this sequence is a human donor with non-small cell lung cancer who had stable disease on radiotherapy plus ipilimumab. Sequencing used peripheral blood, obtained from a patient treated with radiotherapy plus ipilimumab. V is TRBV15 and J is TRBJ1-6, with a possible D match to TRBD1 (6 bases). The CDR3 DNA sequence: TGTGCCACCAGCAGCGCCTCAGGGGTGAATTCACCCCTCCACTTT. It codes for CATSSASGVNSPLHF.